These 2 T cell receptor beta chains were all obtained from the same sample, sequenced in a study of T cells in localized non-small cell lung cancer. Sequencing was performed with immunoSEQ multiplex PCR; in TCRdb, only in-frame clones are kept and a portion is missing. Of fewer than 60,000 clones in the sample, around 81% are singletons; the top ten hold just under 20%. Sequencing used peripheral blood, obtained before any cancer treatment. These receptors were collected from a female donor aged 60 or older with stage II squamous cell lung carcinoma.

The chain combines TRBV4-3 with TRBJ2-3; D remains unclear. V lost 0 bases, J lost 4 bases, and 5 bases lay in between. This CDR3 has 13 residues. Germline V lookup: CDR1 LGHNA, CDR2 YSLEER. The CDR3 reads CASSQEFPDTQYF. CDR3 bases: TGCGCCAGCAGCCAAGAGTTTCCAGATACGCAGTATTTT.

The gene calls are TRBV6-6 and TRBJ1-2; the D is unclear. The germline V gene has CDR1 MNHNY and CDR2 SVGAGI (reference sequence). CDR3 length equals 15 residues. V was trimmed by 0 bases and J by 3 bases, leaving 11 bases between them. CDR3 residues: CASSYSRQRDYGYTF. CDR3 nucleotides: TGTGCCAGCAGTTACTCCCGGCAGCGAGACTATGGCTACACCTTC.